This T cell receptor beta chain derives from a study of sequential checkpoint blockade in melanoma. Libraries were prepared by immunoSEQ multiplex PCR; TCRdb keeps only in-frame clonotypes and omits some of them. The sample yields under 20,000 clones, 55% to 75% seen once. Germline CDR1 and CDR2: LNHDA and SQIVND (reference sequence). Trimming took 8 bases from V and 3 from J, leaving 8 bases between them. The CDR3 consists of 11 residues. Treatment in this sample: randomized to nivolumab then ipilimumab (arm A) or the reverse (arm B). The clonotype was recovered from a human donor with melanoma. This material consisted of CD8+ T cells sorted from blood (inferred from file names), taken from a patient given nivolumab and ipilimumab in sequence. This chain links TRBV19 with TRBJ2-7; D may be TRBD1 (6 bases). CDR3 nucleotide sequence: TGTGCCAGTTTAGGGGGCTACGAGCAGTACTTC. It yields the protein CASLGGYEQYF.